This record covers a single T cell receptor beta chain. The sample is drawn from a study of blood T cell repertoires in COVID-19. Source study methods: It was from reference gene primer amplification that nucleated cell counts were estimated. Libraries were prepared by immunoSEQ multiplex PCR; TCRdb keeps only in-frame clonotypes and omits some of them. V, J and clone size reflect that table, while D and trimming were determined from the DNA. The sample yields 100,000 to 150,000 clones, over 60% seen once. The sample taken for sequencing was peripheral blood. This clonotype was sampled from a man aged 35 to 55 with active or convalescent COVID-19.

The CDR3 DNA reads TGTGCCAGCGGGACAGGGGCCGGTCAGCCCCAGCATTTT. This encodes CASGTGAGQPQHF. This rearrangement joins TRBV7-6 to TRBJ1-5; TRBD1 matches 10 bases. The CDR3 is 13 residues long. Germline CDR1 and CDR2: SGHVS and FNYEAQ. V shed 8 bases and J 6 bases; nucleotides not matched to a gene: 4.